This entry is about one TCR beta chain. Generated by immunoSEQ multiplex PCR, the TCRdb table keeps only in-frame clones and is missing some. Of roughly 50,000 clones in the sample, around 96% were seen once. The entry originates in a study of technical replicates of blood from several donors. J was trimmed by 5 bases and V by 0 bases; bases with no gene match: 7. CDR3 length: 16 residues. Germline V CDR1 and CDR2: LGHNT, FRNRAP. Sequenced input: PBMCs. The TCR comes from a human donor in good health. Some clones in this sample may be carry-over from other donors' samples. The chain joins TRBV12-5 to TRBJ2-5; 9 nucleotides line up with TRBD2. DNA of the CDR3: TGTGCTAGTGGTTTGGTAAGGCGGGGGGGCCAGGAGACCCAGTACTTC. Translating gives CASGLVRRGGQETQYF. Full variable domain (missing parts from reference TRBV12-5 and TRBJ2-5): DARVTQTPRHKVTEMGQEVTMRCQPILGHNTVFWYRQTMMQGLELLAYFRNRAPLDDSGMPKDRFSAEMPDATLATLKIQPSEPRDSAVYFCASGLVRRGGQETQYFGPGTRLLVL.